The TCR beta chain described here comes from a study of blood T cell repertoires in COVID-19. Study-level information: COVID-19 samples from acute and convalescent phases originated in the United States, Italy and Spain. The cDNA or gDNA used as material had been derived from T cells, B-cell-depleted T cells, or PBMCs.

The CDR3 spans 14 residues. Germline trimming cut 4 bases from V and 6 bases from J; bases unmatched to any gene: 4. Looked up from germline, CDR1 is MDHEN and CDR2 is SYDVKM. Under the authors' procedure: Using reference gene primer amplification, nucleated cell counts were estimated. The table came from immunoSEQ multiplex PCR; TCRdb's copy has only in-frame clones and leaves some out. V and J calls and clone size follow that table, whereas D and trimming were derived from the DNA. The data contain about 74,000 clones, 70% to 80% of them singletons. The clonotype comes from a man aged 65-85 years with active or convalescent COVID-19. Input material: peripheral blood. The chain employs TRBV28 and TRBJ2-4; 9 bases fit TRBD1. The CDR3: CASSSDRGRNIQYF. CDR3 bases: TGTGCCAGCAGTTCCGACAGGGGGAGAAACATTCAGTACTTC.